The 14 T cell receptor beta chains below were found in one sample sequenced in a study of OX40 agonist ivuxolimab in advanced cancers. The method was immunoSEQ multiplex PCR; TCRdb's version includes in-frame clones alone and lacks a portion of them. The table has some 72,000 clones, roughly 93% seen once. The sample consisted of CD4+ or CD8+ T cells sorted from blood, taken in a trial of the OX40 agonist ivuxolimab. The receptors here all came from an adult with an advanced solid tumor such as melanoma, head and neck, liver or kidney cancer.

As regards this clone: The junction and the germline gene differ at one end; a read error may be behind it. V and J are TRBV7-7 and TRBJ2-7; 9 nucleotides line up with TRBD1. Germline CDR1 reads SSHAT; CDR2 reads FNYEAQ (reference sequence). The CDR3 covers 14 residues. CDR3 sequence reads: CASSPDRGTYEQYF. In DNA, the CDR3 is TGTGCTAGCAGCCCTGACAGGGGGACCTACGAGCAGTACTTC.

The chain uses TRBV19 and TRBJ1-5; the D is unclear. The CDR3 spans 15 residues. With 3 bases removed from V and 0 bases from J, the gap between germline ends came to 9 bases. Per the germline V gene, CDR1 is LNHDA and CDR2 is SQIVND (reference sequence). The CDR3 nucleotides read TGTGCCAGTAGTATTGAGACTTATAGCAATCAGCCCCAGCATTTT. This gives the protein CASSIETYSNQPQHF.

The chain carries TRBV5-5 and TRBJ1-3; D remains unclear. The CDR3 consists of 16 residues. Between the trimmed V and J ends, which lost 0 bases and 0 bases, there was a span of 10 bases. The germline gives CDR1 SGHKS, CDR2 YYEKEE (reference sequence). As DNA, the CDR3 is TGTGCCAGCAGCTTGGCCCCCCGGAACTCTGGAAACACCATATATTTT. It translates to CASSLAPRNSGNTIYF.

V and J are TRBV7-2 and TRBJ2-2; D possibly corresponds to TRBD2 (5 bases). Germline V gene lookup returns CDR1 SGHTA and CDR2 FQGNSA. CDR3 length: 13 residues. V lost 3 bases and J lost 6, with 8 bases in between. DNA for the CDR3: TGTGCCAGCAGCTTTGAGAGGGCCGGGGAGCTGTTTTTT. It translates to CASSFERAGELFF.

In this sample, this clone turned up once. The chain combines TRBV6-5 with TRBJ1-3; 7 bases are shared with TRBD1. CDR3 size: 15 residues. J gave up 4 bases and V 6 bases, and 9 bases lay outside the gene matches. CDR1 MNHEY and CDR2 SVGAGI come from the germline V gene. This chain's CDR3 is CASSFRQGGGNTIYF. For the CDR3, the DNA is TGTGCCAGCAGCTTTCGACAGGGAGGAGGAAACACCATATATTTT.

Note on this clone: Other DNA sequences from this sample encode an identical CDR3 as well. This chain joins TRBV6-5 and TRBJ1-2; D not certain. CDR1 and CDR2 from the germline V gene are MNHEY and SVGAGI. The CDR3 spans 13 residues. The V end was cut by 5 bases, the J end by 2 bases, with 9 bases between. The CDR3 sequence is CASSRASNYGYTF. CDR3 bases: TGTGCCAGCAGTCGCGCTTCCAACTATGGCTACACCTTC.

This clone occurred once. J is TRBJ1-4 and V is TRBV5-1; D gene uncertain. V was cut by 4 bases and J by 7 bases, with 14 bases left in between. CDR3 length equals 14 residues. Looked up from germline, CDR1 is SGHRS and CDR2 is YFSETQ. CDR3 DNA: TGCGCCAGCAGCCTGGACGGGTGGGGTGAAAAACTGTTTTTT. It specifies CASSLDGWGEKLFF.

The V call is TRBV30, the J call TRBJ1-1, with TRBD1 as a possible D gene (6 bases). CDR3 length: 13 residues. Trimming took off 1 base at V and 3 bases at J, with 9 bases between the two ends. Germline values: CDR1 GTSNPN, CDR2 SVGIG (reference sequence). DNA of the CDR3: TGTGCCTGGAGTGCGACAGGATACACTGAAGCTTTCTTT. Encoded protein: CAWSATGYTEAFF.

V usage is TRBV2 and J usage is TRBJ1-1; D perhaps matches TRBD1 (5 bases). V was pared by 3 bases and J by 1 base, with 9 bases between. Germline CDR1 SNHLY, CDR2 FYNNEI. CDR3 length: 14 amino acids. CDR3: CASSDGGPNTEAFF. CDR3 coding DNA: TGTGCCAGCAGTGATGGGGGACCGAACACTGAAGCTTTCTTT.

J is TRBJ1-1 and V is TRBV4-3; D gene ambiguous. There are 16 residues in the CDR3. Per the germline V gene, CDR1 is LGHNA and CDR2 is YSLEER. Trimming took 3 bases from V and 6 from J, leaving 20 bases between them. The chain's CDR3 is CASSQNDRTLEPEAFF. Written as DNA, the CDR3 is TGCGCCAGCAGCCAGAACGACCGGACCCTGGAACCTGAAGCTTTCTTT.

This rearrangement joins TRBV5-4 to TRBJ1-2; D is ambiguous. V was clipped by 2 bases and J by 4 bases, with 6 bases between them. Germline values: CDR1 SGHNT, CDR2 YYREEE (reference sequence). The CDR3 runs 12 residues. The CDR3 coding sequence is TGTGCCAGCAGCTTCTACCCCTATGGCTACACCTTC. Its protein product is CASSFYPYGYTF. The whole variable domain, remainder taken from reference TRBV5-4 and TRBJ1-2, is ETGVTQSPTHLIKTRGQQVTLRCSSQSGHNTVSWYQQALGQGPQFIFQYYREEENGRGNFPPRFSGLQFPNYSSELNVNALELDDSALYLCASSFYPYGYTFGSGTRLTVV.

The CDR3 sequence: CASSLALAGGGAGELFF. The DNA for the CDR3 is TGTGCCAGCAGCTTGGCCCTAGCGGGAGGTGGCGCCGGGGAGCTGTTTTTT. The gene calls are TRBV5-4 and TRBJ2-2, with TRBD2 identical over 11 bases. The CDR3 spans 17 residues. CDR1 is SGHNT and CDR2 is YYREEE in the germline V gene (reference sequence). The J segment lost 6 bases and the V segment lost 0 bases, leaving 7 bases of the junction unmatched.

There are a few counts of this clone. V usage is TRBV28 and J usage is TRBJ1-2; D is unclear. V was pared by 8 bases and J by 4 bases, with 8 bases between. The CDR3 spans 11 residues. Germline V gene lookup returns CDR1 MDHEN and CDR2 SYDVKM. The CDR3, as DNA: TGTGCCAGCCAGGTGGGCTATGGCTACACCTTC. Its protein product is CASQVGYGYTF.

V usage is TRBV7-8 and J usage is TRBJ2-7; D is uncertain. The CDR3 spans 15 residues. Trimming pared 0 bases from V and 2 bases from J, leaving 11 bases between. Germline V gene lookup returns CDR1 SGHVS and CDR2 FQNEAQ. CDR3 DNA: TGTGCCAGCAGCTTAGCGGGATCCCTGGCCTACGAGCAGTACTTC. This gives the protein CASSLAGSLAYEQYF.